This passage covers 2 T cell receptor beta chains from one sample sequenced in a study of shared clonotypes between healthy human individuals. Assay: immunoSEQ multiplex PCR; the TCRdb copy retains only in-frame clones and omits some. The table records some 1 million clones, 65% to 80% of them present only once. The sequencing input was memory CD4+ T cells sorted from blood. Subset of the sample: CD45RA-negative fraction. The receptors come from a man aged 18 to 30 in good health.

The V and J genes are TRBV28 and TRBJ1-1; 11 bases line up with TRBD1. The CDR3 totals 14 residues. Germline loops: CDR1 MDHEN, CDR2 SYDVKM. The V gene end was trimmed by 6 bases and the J gene end by 4 bases; junction bases not matched to a gene: 4. This CDR3 reads CASRRDRGSTEAFF. The CDR3 coding sequence is TGTGCCAGCAGGAGGGACAGGGGGAGCACTGAAGCTTTCTTT.

This clone has a count of ten or more. This CDR3 is CASSLMQEDSPLHF. The CDR3 region has the DNA TGTGCCAGCAGCTTAATGCAGGAGGATTCACCCCTCCACTTT. The gene calls are TRBV7-9 and TRBJ1-6; D not certain. The V gene lost 2 bases and the J gene lost 8 bases, with 10 bases spanning the gap. Looked up from germline, CDR1 is SEHNR and CDR2 is FQNEAQ (reference sequence). The CDR3 totals 14 residues.